A selection of T cell receptor beta chains follows, all from one sample in a study of T cell repertoires in cytomegalovirus infection. TCRdb called the reads again in MiXCR, with one record for every CDR3 protein. This sample carries approximately 500,000 distinct CDR3 sequences, roughly a third of them seen once, and the ten largest clones take 17%. Antigens of these TCRs are unknown. Specimen: cultured PBMCs, collected from culture after CMV antigen stimulation. Source of these receptors: a human donor in good health (CMV status not recorded). Some clones in this sample may be carry-over from other donors' samples. Each CDR3 is given with its conserved first and last residue. A D gene is named only where the DNA matches it firmly. Some rows have no size entry. The others give once, few or many, or a class for an expanded clone.

TRBV7-9	TRBD1	few	TRBJ2-2	15	CASTSRQGADGELFF	TGTGCCAGCACTTCAAGGCAGGGGGCCGACGGGGAGCTGTTTTTT
TRBV12-3/TRBV12-4	TRBD2	-	TRBJ2-1	16	CASSNSSGRAYNEQFF	TGTGCCAGCAGCAATTCTAGCGGGAGGGCTTACAATGAGCAGTTCTTC
TRBV27	-	few	TRBJ1-3	13	CASSESSGNTIYF	TGTGCCAGCAGTGAGAGCTCTGGAAACACCATATATTTT
TRBV12-3/TRBV12-4	-	few	TRBJ2-1	13	CASSPRINNEQFF	TGTGCCAGCAGTCCCCGAATTAACAATGAGCAGTTCTTC
TRBV12-3/TRBV12-4	-	-	TRBJ1-2	15	CASSTGWAQDYGYTF	TGTGCCAGCAGTACCGGGTGGGCTCAAGACTATGGCTACACCTTC
TRBV10-3	-	-	TRBJ2-5	13	CASADYSVETQYF	TGTGCCAGCGCGGACTATTCTGTCGAGACCCAGTACTTC
TRBV7-2	TRBD1	-	TRBJ1-2	17	CASSLTGDGTGGRGYTF	TGTGCCAGCAGCTTAACCGGGGACGGGACAGGGGGAAGGGGCTACACCTTC
TRBV20-1	-	-	TRBJ2-7	12	CSALGRGGEQYF	TGCAGTGCCCTAGGACGAGGGGGCGAGCAGTACTTC
TRBV7-2	TRBD2	-	TRBJ2-3	13	CASSYGTSGSQYF	TGTGCCAGCAGCTACGGGACTAGCGGTTCGCAGTATTTT
TRBV4-3	TRBD1	few	TRBJ2-3	16	CASSQDRGQGIDTQYF	TGCGCCAGCAGCCAAGATCGGGGACAGGGGATAGATACGCAGTATTTT
TRBV11-2	-	few	TRBJ2-7	14	CASSSLPELDEQYF	TGTGCCAGCAGCTCCCTCCCCGAGCTTGACGAGCAGTACTTC
TRBV28	-	-	TRBJ2-7	11	CASGYRVEQYF	TGTGCCAGCGGCTACCGGGTCGAGCAGTACTTC